This is a list of T cell receptor beta chains from one sample in a study of blood T cells in healthy people across ages. A single record per CDR3 protein comes from TCRdb applying MiXCR to the 5' RACE reads. The data show roughly 2 million distinct CDR3 sequences, roughly 50% seen once. The sample consisted of blood. Every receptor here comes from a woman aged 40 to 49 in good health. Each CDR3 is given with its conserved first and last residue. Fields, in order: V gene, D gene, J gene, clone size, CDR3 DNA, CDR3 protein. The D gene is left open where the match is weak. Not every row has a clone size; where given, it reads once, few, many or a size class.

>TRBV27|TRBD1|TRBJ1-6|few
TGTGCCAGCAGTTCCTCCGGGACAGGGATTAGGAATTCACCCCTCCACTTT
CASSSSGTGIRNSPLHF
>TRBV20-1|TRBD2|TRBJ2-5|few
TGCAGTGCTAGAGATCTTAGGCTAGCGGGAGGAGAGACCCAGTACTTC
CSARDLRLAGGETQYF
>TRBV12-3/TRBV12-4|TRBD1|TRBJ2-3|.
TGTGCCAGCAGTCCTGGAGAGGGGACAGATATGGAATATTTT
CASSPGEGTDMEYF
>TRBV5-1|.|TRBJ2-5|.
TGCGCCAGCAGCTTGAAAGGACCGCCAGAGACCCAGTACTTC
CASSLKGPPETQYF
>TRBV6-5|.|TRBJ2-5|.
TGTGCCAGCAGTTACTTTCCGGGGGCCGGAGAGACCCAGTACTTC
CASSYFPGAGETQYF
>TRBV27|.|TRBJ2-7|.
TGTGCCAGCACCTTGCGACCGGGGAATACAAACTACGAGCAGTACTTC
CASTLRPGNTNYEQYF
>TRBV28|.|TRBJ2-1|.
TGTGCCAGCAGTTTAATGACGGTATACAATGAGCAGTTCTTC
CASSLMTVYNEQFF
>TRBV12-5|.|TRBJ1-2|many
TGTGCTAGTGGTTCGTCAAACAGGGATCCCTATGGCTACACCTTC
CASGSSNRDPYGYTF
>TRBV18|TRBD1|TRBJ1-4|.
TGTGCCAGCTCACCTGGGACAGTAAATGAAAAACTGTTTTTT
CASSPGTVNEKLFF
>TRBV7-3|TRBD1|TRBJ2-5|.
TGTGCCAGCAGCCCGGGACAGGGGACGACCCAGTACTTC
CASSPGQGTTQYF
>TRBV6-6|TRBD2|TRBJ2-1|.
TGTGCCAGCAACGAGGGACTACCGAGGAATGAGCAGTTCTTC
CASNEGLPRNEQFF
>TRBV6-2/TRBV6-3|TRBD1|TRBJ2-4|.
TGTGCCAGCAGTTACTCAAGGGGGCGGCTAGACGAAAACATTCAGTACTTC
CASSYSRGRLDENIQYF
>TRBV28|.|TRBJ2-7|few
TGTGCCAGCAGTTCCGCGGCCCCTAGGAGGTCCTACGAGCAGTACTTC
CASSSAAPRRSYEQYF
>TRBV7-9|TRBD1|TRBJ2-5|.
TGTGCCAGCAGGGCCGGGACAGGGAATGGAGAGACCCAGTACTTC
CASRAGTGNGETQYF
>TRBV27|TRBD1|TRBJ1-1|.
TGTGCCAGCAGGTTGGACAGGACCGTAAACACTGAAGCTTTCTTT
CASRLDRTVNTEAFF
>TRBV11-2|.|TRBJ2-5|.
TGTGCCAGCAGCTTAGGCGGGGTCGGGATGGGCCAAGAGACCCAGTACTTC
CASSLGGVGMGQETQYF
>TRBV29-1|.|TRBJ2-7|few
TGCAGCGTTATCTCCGGGGATAGCGAGGACTACGAGCAGTACTTC
CSVISGDSEDYEQYF
>TRBV11-2|.|TRBJ2-4|.
TGTGCCAGCAGCCTCTGGTCCAAAAACATTCAGTACTTC
CASSLWSKNIQYF
>TRBV2|.|TRBJ1-6|.
TGTGCCAGCAGTGGATGGGGGCCTCCTTATTCACCCCCCCACTTT
CASSGWGPPYSPPHF
>TRBV6-2/TRBV6-3|.|TRBJ2-3|.
TGTGCCAGCAGTTACTCGGAGGGGAGCACAGATACGCAGTATTTT
CASSYSEGSTDTQYF
>TRBV4-3|.|TRBJ2-3|.
TGCGCCAGCAGCCAAGAAGGAGGGGGTAGGGGCACAGATACGCAGTATTTT
CASSQEGGGRGTDTQYF
>TRBV20-1|.|TRBJ1-1|.
TGCAGTGCCACCCGGGCCAGGAACACTGAAGCTTTCTTT
CSATRARNTEAFF
>TRBV28|TRBD1|TRBJ2-5|.
TGTGCCAGCACCCTCCTGAAACCCGGGGACAGGAGAAACAGAAAGACCCAGTACTTC
CASTLLKPGDRRNRKTQYF
>TRBV7-6|TRBD1|TRBJ2-7|.
TGTGCCAGCGGCCGGGACAGGGTGAGCGAGCAGTACTTC
CASGRDRVSEQYF
>TRBV4-3|.|TRBJ1-2|few
TGCGCCAGCAGCCAAGACGGCAGGGCTGAGGGTGGCTACACCTTC
CASSQDGRAEGGYTF
>TRBV12-3/TRBV12-4|.|TRBJ2-5|few
TGTGCCAGCAGTCCGAACGGGCATCCTTCCCAGTACTTC
CASSPNGHPSQYF
>TRBV7-2|.|TRBJ2-5|.
TGTGCCAGCAGCCGAACCCGGAGGGAGACCCAGTACTTC
CASSRTRRETQYF
>TRBV6-5|.|TRBJ1-2|.
TGTGCCAGCAGGGGAGTCGATGGCGACTATGGCTACACCTTC
CASRGVDGDYGYTF
>TRBV5-1|TRBD2|TRBJ2-7|.
TGCGCCAGCAGCAACACCCCGCAGGGACTAGCGGGGGGTTGGTACTTC
CASSNTPQGLAGGWYF
>TRBV9|.|TRBJ2-3|.
TGTGCCAGCAGCTGGGACTTTCGCGATACGCAGTATTTT
CASSWDFRDTQYF
>TRBV7-2|TRBD1|TRBJ2-1|.
TGTGCCAGCAGCAACCGGGACAGATCCTCCTACAATGAGCAGTTCTTC
CASSNRDRSSYNEQFF
>TRBV5-4|TRBD1|TRBJ1-4|.
TGTGCCAGCAGCTTGGCAGGGGGCAAAAATGAAAAACTGTTTTTT
CASSLAGGKNEKLFF
>TRBV5-1|.|TRBJ2-1|.
TGCGCCAGCAGCTTAATCTCGGCCGAGCAGTTCTTC
CASSLISAEQFF
>TRBV15|TRBD1|TRBJ1-5|few
TGTGCCACCAGCAGCCGGGACAGAAGTGATCAGCCCCAGCATTTT
CATSSRDRSDQPQHF
>TRBV20-1|.|TRBJ2-5|few
TGCAGTGCTAATCTGGGGGCAGAAAGGGAGACCCAGTACTTC
CSANLGAERETQYF
>TRBV13|TRBD2|TRBJ2-1|few
TGTGCCAGCAGCTTGACGGGGGGGGTACGGCGTGAGCAGTTCTTC
CASSLTGGVRREQFF
>TRBV28|TRBD2|TRBJ2-3|.
TGTGCCAGCAGTCCGGGGCCCCAACGACTAGCGGGGGGGGGAGATACGCAGTATTTT
CASSPGPQRLAGGGDTQYF
>TRBV10-3|TRBD1|TRBJ2-5|few
TGTGCCATCAGAACCGGGACAGAAAATGAGCAGTACTTC
CAIRTGTENEQYF
>TRBV6-5|TRBD1|TRBJ2-7|.
TGTGCCAGCAGACCTCCGTGGACAGGAAGCTCCTACGAGCAGTACTTC
CASRPPWTGSSYEQYF
>TRBV2|TRBD2|TRBJ2-3|.
TGTGCCAGCAGTGAACCTTCTAGCGGGGGCGGGACAGATACGCAGTATTTT
CASSEPSSGGGTDTQYF
>TRBV12-3/TRBV12-4|TRBD1|TRBJ2-5|.
TGTGCCAGCAGAGGACAGGGAGAAGAGACCCAGTACTTC
CASRGQGEETQYF
>TRBV7-9|TRBD1|TRBJ1-4|few
TGTGCCAGCAGCTCGGGGACAGAGTTGGAAAAACTGTTTTTT
CASSSGTELEKLFF
>TRBV29-1|.|TRBJ2-5|many
TGCAGCGTTGATCCGGCCCAAGAGACCCAGTACTTC
CSVDPAQETQYF
>TRBV4-3|.|TRBJ2-5|few
TGCGCCAGCAGCCAAGCGTCCCAGGGCTGGGGAGAGACCCAGTACTTC
CASSQASQGWGETQYF
>TRBV20-1|TRBD2|TRBJ2-7|few
TGCAGTGCCCCGCCCCGGCGGGAGATAACCTACGAGCAGTACTTC
CSAPPRREITYEQYF
>TRBV12-3/TRBV12-4|TRBD2|TRBJ2-5|.
TGTGCCAGCAGTTCCGGATTAGTAGCGGGAGTCGTTGGGCGGGAGACCCAGTACTTC
CASSSGLVAGVVGRETQYF